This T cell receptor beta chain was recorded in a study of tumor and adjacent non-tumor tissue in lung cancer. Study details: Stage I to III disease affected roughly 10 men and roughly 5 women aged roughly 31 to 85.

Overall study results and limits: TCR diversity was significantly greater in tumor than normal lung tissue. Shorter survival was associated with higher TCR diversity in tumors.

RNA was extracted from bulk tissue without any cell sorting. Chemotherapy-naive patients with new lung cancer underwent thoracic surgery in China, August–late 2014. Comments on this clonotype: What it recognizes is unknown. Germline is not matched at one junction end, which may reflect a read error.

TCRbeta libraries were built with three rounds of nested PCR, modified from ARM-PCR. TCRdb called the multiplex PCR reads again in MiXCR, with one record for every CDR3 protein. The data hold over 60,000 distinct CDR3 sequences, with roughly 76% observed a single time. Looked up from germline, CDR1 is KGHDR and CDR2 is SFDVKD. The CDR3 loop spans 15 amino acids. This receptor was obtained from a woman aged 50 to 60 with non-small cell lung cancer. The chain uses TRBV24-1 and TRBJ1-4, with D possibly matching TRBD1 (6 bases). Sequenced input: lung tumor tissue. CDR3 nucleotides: TGTACCACCAGTGGCGGACAGCCTCCGGTTGAAAATCTGTTTTTT. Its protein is CTTSGGQPPVENLFF.